Shown below are 6 T cell receptor beta chains from a single sample sequenced in a study of T cells in tuberculosis (dated by TCRdb to between 2017 and 2018). Library method: the immunoSEQ multiplex PCR assay. TCRdb re-hosts the immuneACCESS table, in-frame sequences only. Its copies lack some clones; in the studies checked, an unresolved V gene accounts for under half of them, and the cause for the rest is not known. The sample yields about 59,000 clones; 81% were counted once. Jointly, the top ten make up around 13% of the sample. PBMC were thawed, rested overnight, stained with GMM-loaded CD1B tetramer, a Live/Dead dye and anti-CD3, and then sorted on a FACS Aria II. The CD1B tetramers were loaded with C32 glucose monomycolate that had been purified from Rhodococcus equi. Sequences were obtained from CD1b-GMM tetramer-negative cells sorted from PBMCs. The cell subset or site tag for this specimen amounts to: T cells not binding CD1B-GMM tetramer, sorted from same donor. The receptors here all came from an adult woman with latent tuberculosis.

The rearrangement uses TRBV19 and TRBJ2-7; D may be TRBD2 (6 bases). Deletions cut 5 bases from V and 0 bases from J, with 17 bases between. There are 16 residues in the CDR3. Germline CDR1 is LNHDA and CDR2 is SQIVND (reference sequence). CDR3 sequence reads: CASSFVGPGLSYEQYF. For the CDR3, the DNA is TGTGCCAGTAGTTTCGTAGGGCCGGGACTCTCCTACGAGCAGTACTTC.

The V gene is TRBV6-6, the J gene TRBJ2-3; D possibly corresponds to TRBD1 (8 bases). In germline, CDR1 is MNHNY, CDR2 SVGAGI (reference sequence). The CDR3 is made up of 16 amino acids. Trimming removed 0 bases at V and 3 bases at J, with 13 bases between. CDR3 in DNA: TGTGCCAGCAGTTACTCAACAGGGGGGGGGACAGATACGCAGTATTTT. Protein: CASSYSTGGGTDTQYF.

The V gene is TRBV29-1, the J gene TRBJ2-1; possibly TRBD2 for D (5 bases). Trimming took off 0 bases at V and 16 bases at J, with 16 bases between the two ends. This CDR3 contains 12 residues. Germline V gene sequence: CDR1 SQVTM, CDR2 ANQGSEA. The CDR3 DNA is TGCAGCGTTGAAGACCCGGGATTTCCTCACTTCTTC. It codes for CSVEDPGFPHFF.

The chain uses TRBV11-2 and TRBJ1-1, with 7 bases that match TRBD1. CDR3 length: 14 residues. J lost 5 bases, V lost 2 bases, and 5 bases had no gene match. Looked up from germline, CDR1 is SGHAT and CDR2 is FQNNGV. CDR3 amino acids: CASSLKQGRTEAFF. In DNA form, the CDR3 reads TGTGCCAGCAGCTTAAAACAGGGGAGGACTGAAGCTTTCTTT. Looking up the rest from reference TRBV11-2 and TRBJ1-1 gives the full variable domain: EAGVAQSPRYKIIEKRQSVAFWCNPISGHATLYWYQQILGQGPKLLIQFQNNGVVDDSQLPKDRFSAERLKGVDSTLKIQPAKLEDSAVYLCASSLKQGRTEAFFGQGTRLTVV.

This sequence joins TRBV25-1 and TRBJ2-7, with TRBD1 identical over 7 bases. The V gene end was trimmed by 5 bases and the J gene end by 0 bases; junction bases not matched to a gene: 4. This CDR3 has 14 residues. Germline V gives CDR1 MGHDK, CDR2 SYGVNS. CDR3 DNA sequence: TGTGCCAGCAGTACCACAGGGGACTCCTACGAGCAGTACTTC. Translated, it gives CASSTTGDSYEQYF.

V and J are TRBV7-2 and TRBJ2-5, with a tentative D call TRBD2 (5 bases). Germline V gene sequence: CDR1 SGHTA, CDR2 FQGNSA. Trimming cost V 5 bases and J 4 bases, with 11 bases left between them. The length of the CDR3 is 13 residues. CDR3 loop: CASSAPGGETQYF. CDR3 DNA sequence: TGTGCCAGCAGCGCCCCCGGAGGAGAGACCCAGTACTTC.